These 12 T cell receptor beta chains originate from one sample sequenced in a study of identical twins. TCRdb used MiXCR to reprocess the 5' RACE reads, holding one entry per CDR3 protein. The data show approximately 590,000 distinct CDR3 sequences, nearly 10% seen once. Another study also made use of these data, one on yellow fever vaccine responses in identical twins.

Sequencing was performed on PBMCs. The receptors derive from a woman aged 18-29 years in good health.

This clonotype was observed many times. The rearrangement links TRBV12-3 or TRBV12-4 to TRBJ2-3; possibly TRBD1 or TRBD2 for D (5 bases each). Deletions cut 3 bases from V and 2 bases from J, with 12 bases between. There are 15 residues in the CDR3. This CDR3 is CASSFDAGTTDTQYF. The CDR3 region has the DNA TGTGCCAGCAGTTTTGATGCAGGGACCACAGATACGCAGTATTTT.

This clonotype was counted many times. This rearrangement joins TRBV6-5 to TRBJ1-2; D uncertain. The CDR3 has 13 amino acids. The germline V gene has CDR1 MNHEY and CDR2 SVGAGI. Trimming left V 0 bases short and J 5 bases short, with 7 bases between. The CDR3 DNA is TGTGCCAGCAGTTACTCGATAGGGTATGGCTACACCTTC. Amino acids: CASSYSIGYGYTF.

V usage is TRBV20-1 and J usage is TRBJ2-3; D is uncertain. Trimming took 4 bases from V and 10 from J, leaving 21 bases between them. The CDR3 sequence is 14 residues long. Germline V gives CDR1 DFQATT, CDR2 SNEGSKA (reference sequence). CDR3 sequence reads: CSANRPALNLPQYF. CDR3 coding DNA: TGCAGTGCTAACAGACCTGCCCTGAATCTGCCGCAGTATTTT.

This clonotype turned up a few times. The V and J genes are TRBV5-1 and TRBJ2-7; D ambiguous. Germline-derived CDR1 and CDR2 are SGHRS and YFSETQ. The CDR3 is made up of 16 amino acids. V was pared by 4 bases and J by 2 bases, with 19 bases between. DNA for the CDR3: TGCGCCAGCAGCGATGGGAACCAAGGAAGAACCTACGAGCAGTACTTC. This translates into CASSDGNQGRTYEQYF.

Ten or more counts support this clonotype. V is TRBV25-1 and J is TRBJ2-3; TRBD2 agrees at 13 bases. The CDR3 length is 17 residues. The V segment lost 5 bases and the J segment 0 bases; nucleotides outside the gene matches: 5. Germline loops: CDR1 MGHDK, CDR2 SYGVNS. The CDR3 loop reads CASSSLAGGPSTDTQYF. CDR3 sequence (DNA): TGTGCCAGCAGTTCACTAGCGGGAGGGCCCAGCACAGATACGCAGTATTTT.

This clonotype was observed many times. The chain recombines TRBV10-3 with TRBJ2-7; tentative D call: TRBD2 (5 bases). CDR3 length equals 14 residues. In germline, CDR1 is ENHRY, CDR2 SYGVKD. V was clipped by 6 bases and J by 3 bases, with 15 bases between them. The CDR3 here is CAISLTGEIYEQYF. The CDR3 region has the DNA TGTGCCATCAGCCTCACCGGGGAGATCTACGAGCAGTACTTC.

This clonotype has a handful of counts. The DNA of the CDR3 is TGCGCCAGCAGCGACCGGGACAGGGGCTACAATGAGCAGTTCTTC. The encoded protein is CASSDRDRGYNEQFF. V gene TRBV5-1 combines with J gene TRBJ2-1, with 10 nucleotides matching TRBD1. The CDR3 totals 15 residues. V gave up 4 bases and J gave up 3 bases; unmatched junction bases: 4. Germline CDR1 reads SGHRS; CDR2 reads YFSETQ.

This clonotype occurred a few times. This chain links TRBV6-1 with TRBJ2-7; TRBD2 matches 10 bases. The V gene end was trimmed by 6 bases and the J gene end by 6 bases; junction bases not matched to a gene: 14. The CDR3 runs 16 residues. Germline loops: CDR1 MNHNS, CDR2 SASEGT. The CDR3 sequence is CASRTLAGARGVEQYF. CDR3 DNA sequence: TGTGCCAGCAGAACCCTAGCGGGAGCCAGGGGGGTCGAGCAGTACTTC.

This clonotype has only a few counts. This chain links TRBV6-1 with TRBJ2-3, with D possibly called TRBD1 or TRBD2 (6 bases each). Trimming cost V 4 bases and J 4 bases, with 21 bases left between them. The CDR3 is 17 amino acids. Germline assignment: CDR1 MNHNS and CDR2 SASEGT. The CDR3 DNA reads as TGTGCCAGCAGTGGGCCCGAGCGGAGGGGGGATGCAGATACGCAGTATTTT. Its protein product is CASSGPERRGDADTQYF.

This clonotype was seen only a few times. This chain connects TRBV12-3 or TRBV12-4 to TRBJ2-7, with D perhaps matching TRBD1 (6 bases). This CDR3 has 13 amino acids. Trimming left V 5 bases short and J 4 bases short, with 12 bases between. The CDR3 loop is CASSAGTPYEQYF. CDR3 coding DNA: TGTGCCAGCAGTGCCGGGACACCATACGAGCAGTACTTC.

The sample holds many counts of this clonotype. The chain links TRBV7-9 to TRBJ2-1, with D maybe TRBD2 (5 bases). Germline V gene data show CDR1 as SEHNR and CDR2 as FQNEAQ (reference sequence). This CDR3 has 14 amino acids. The V end lost 5 bases, the J end lost 8 bases, and 16 bases lay between the germline ends. This chain's CDR3 is CASSHRDSAYEQFF. The CDR3 region has the DNA TGTGCCAGCAGCCATCGGGATTCCGCATATGAGCAGTTCTTC.

This clonotype has just a few counts. V usage is TRBV3-1 and J usage is TRBJ2-1; D unresolved. CDR3 length: 12 residues. V gave up 3 bases and J gave up 9 bases, with 9 bases separating them. Germline CDR1 LGHDT, CDR2 YNNKEL (reference sequence). The CDR3 DNA sequence: TGTGCCAGCAGCCAGACTCTGAGTGAGCAGTTCTTC. Amino acid sequence: CASSQTLSEQFF.